This T cell receptor beta chain came from a study of T cell changes during pregnancy in multiple sclerosis. Some clones are missing from TCRdb's copy, which holds only in-frame ones; the method was immunoSEQ multiplex PCR. This sample yields around 40,000 clones, of which roughly 89% are seen a single time; about 1.2% belongs to the top ten. There are 16 residues in the CDR3. CDR1 LGHNT and CDR2 FRNRAP come from the germline V gene. V was shortened by 0 bases and J by 7 bases, with 18 bases between the two germline ends. This sequence was found in a female donor with multiple sclerosis, enrolled in a pregnancy study. The source was CD4+ T cells from peripheral blood mononuclear cells, collected in the first trimester of pregnancy. The rearrangement uses TRBV12-5 and TRBJ1-2, with D perhaps matching TRBD1 (6 bases). CDR3 coding DNA: TGTGCTAGTGGTTTGGTAGTGGGCAGGGGAAGATTTGGCTACACCTTC. Encoded protein: CASGLVVGRGRFGYTF.